The 27 T cell receptor beta chains below all came from one sample that was sequenced in a study of control samples from healthy donors and cancer patients. Using immunoSEQ multiplex PCR, the repertoire was profiled, and TCRdb retains in-frame clones only, with some absent. The profile shows around 81,000 clones, 90% to 95% of them singletons. Sequencing used blood. All receptors derive from a woman in her 30s in good health.

The V gene is TRBV9, the J gene TRBJ2-6; no firm D call. The CDR3 length is 14 residues. In germline, CDR1 is SGDLS, CDR2 YYNGEE. V lost 3 bases, J lost 4 bases, and 8 bases lay in between. The CDR3: CASSGVLGANVLTF. The CDR3 coding sequence is TGTGCCAGCAGCGGGGTTTTGGGGGCCAACGTCCTGACTTTC. Filled out from reference TRBV9 and TRBJ2-6, the complete variable domain reads DSGVTQTPKHLITATGQRVTLRCSPRSGDLSVYWYQQSLDQGLQFLIQYYNGEERAKGNILERFSAQQFPDLHSELNLSSLELGDSALYFCASSGVLGANVLTFGAGSRLTVL.

The chain couples TRBV4-1 to TRBJ1-1, with D possibly matching TRBD1 (5 bases). This CDR3 comprises 15 residues. V lost 2 bases to trimming and J lost 0 bases, with 10 bases between them. Germline assignment: CDR1 MGHRA and CDR2 YSYEKL. CDR3 loop: CASSQKTGLNTEAFF. DNA of the CDR3: TGCGCCAGCAGCCAAAAAACAGGACTGAACACTGAAGCTTTCTTT.

The chain links TRBV24-1 to TRBJ2-7; either TRBD1 or TRBD2 may supply D (5 bases each). V was trimmed by 6 bases and J by 6 bases, leaving 14 bases between them. The CDR3 runs to 13 residues. From germline, CDR1 is KGHDR and CDR2 SFDVKD. The CDR3 region is CATSSRGSSEQYF. The CDR3 coding sequence is TGTGCCACCAGTTCTCGGGGCTCGTCCGAGCAGTACTTC.

The rearrangement uses TRBV2 and TRBJ2-1, with D perhaps matching TRBD2 (6 bases). Trimming cost V 3 bases and J 0 bases, with 15 bases left between them. Germline values: CDR1 SNHLY, CDR2 FYNNEI. The CDR3 runs to 17 residues. The CDR3 bases are TGTGCCAGCAGTGATGGCGGGGCCCATAGCTCCTACAATGAGCAGTTCTTC. It translates to CASSDGGAHSSYNEQFF.

The chain joins TRBV6-5 to TRBJ1-2; D remains ambiguous. Germline V gene lookup returns CDR1 MNHEY and CDR2 SVGAGI. Trimming pared 0 bases from V and 6 bases from J, leaving 8 bases between. The CDR3 extends over 13 amino acids. The CDR3 DNA sequence: TGTGCCAGCAGTTACTCGGGGTGGAATGGCTACACCTTC. Amino acids: CASSYSGWNGYTF.

This chain uses TRBV6-1 with TRBJ2-7; D is unresolved. The CDR3 length is 13 residues. Trimming took off 0 bases at V and 4 bases at J, with 7 bases between the two ends. Germline CDR1 and CDR2: MNHNS and SASEGT. The CDR3 loop reads CASSEAPLYEQYF. CDR3 DNA sequence: TGTGCCAGCAGTGAAGCCCCCCTATACGAGCAGTACTTC.

The J gene is TRBJ1-1, the V gene TRBV3-1 (or the pseudogene TRBV3-2); D unresolved. Trimming pared 4 bases from V and 4 bases from J, leaving 19 bases between. Germline V lookup: CDR1 LGHDT, CDR2 YNNKEL (reference sequence). This CDR3 has 16 amino acids. The CDR3 spells CASSPQNRPAVTEAFF. DNA of the CDR3: TGTGCCAGCAGCCCCCAGAACCGACCGGCTGTCACTGAAGCTTTCTTT.

The V and J genes are TRBV6-5 and TRBJ1-1; D call uncertain. CDR1 and CDR2 (germline): MNHEY, SVGAGI. V shed 7 bases and J shed 3 bases, with 18 bases lying between them. The CDR3 has 15 residues. CDR3 DNA sequence: TGTGCCAGCACTCAAAGGGAGTGGTGGGACACTGAAGCTTTCTTT. Amino acid sequence: CASTQREWWDTEAFF.

The rearrangement uses TRBV6-6 and TRBJ2-7, with D perhaps given as TRBD1 or TRBD2 (6 bases each). The CDR3 is made up of 14 amino acids. Germline V gene sequence: CDR1 MNHNY, CDR2 SVGAGI (reference sequence). V lost 5 bases and J 4 bases, leaving 15 bases between the germline ends. The CDR3 nucleotides read TGTGCCAGCAGTCTTCCGGGGGCAGAATACGAGCAGTACTTC. This encodes CASSLPGAEYEQYF.

The chain uses TRBV21-1 and TRBJ2-1; the table's D gene call, TRBD1, was not cross checked with the DNA. TRBV21-1 is noted as a pseudogene. The CDR3 extends over 17 amino acids. CDR3 loop: CASSKESVQGAYNEQFF. The CDR3 DNA follows: TGTGCCAGCAGCAAGGAGTCGGTCCAGGGGGCCTACAATGAGCAGTTCTTC.

This chain connects TRBV5-5 to TRBJ2-7; TRBD1 matches 11 bases. The CDR3 extends over 15 amino acids. The V gene end was trimmed by 0 bases and the J gene end by 3 bases; junction bases not matched to a gene: 2. Germline V gene lookup returns CDR1 SGHKS and CDR2 YYEKEE (reference sequence). The CDR3 sequence is CASSLGDRGYYEQYF. CDR3 DNA: TGTGCCAGCAGCTTGGGGGACAGGGGGTACTACGAGCAGTACTTC. The full variable domain, completed using reference TRBV5-5 and TRBJ2-7, is DAGVTQSPTHLIKTRGQQVTLRCSPISGHKSVSWYQQVLGQGPQFIFQYYEKEERGRGNFPDRFSARQFPNYSSELNVNALLLGDSALYLCASSLGDRGYYEQYFGPGTRLTVT.

This clone was seen a single time. The chain recombines TRBV7-8 with TRBJ2-7, with 9 bases that match TRBD2. The V gene end was trimmed by 0 bases and the J gene end by 3 bases; junction bases not matched to a gene: 0. The germline CDR1 and CDR2 sequences are SGHVS and FQNEAQ. The CDR3 loop spans 14 amino acids. The CDR3 sequence is CASSLATSGYEQYF. The CDR3 DNA sequence: TGTGCCAGCAGCTTAGCGACTAGCGGCTACGAGCAGTACTTC. The whole variable domain, remainder taken from reference TRBV7-8 and TRBJ2-7, is GAGVSQSPRYKVAKRGQDVALRCDPISGHVSLFWYQQALGQGPEFLTYFQNEAQLDKSGLPSDRFFAERPEGSVSTLKIQRTQQEDSAVYLCASSLATSGYEQYFGPGTRLTVT.

This clone has just one count. This chain uses TRBV7-9 with TRBJ1-6; no reliable D call. V lost 0 bases to trimming and J lost 4 bases, with 4 bases between them. Germline-derived CDR1 and CDR2 are SEHNR and FQNEAQ (reference sequence). The CDR3 sequence is 14 residues long. The CDR3 nucleotides read TGTGCCAGCAGCTTAGCAATATATAATTCACCCCTCCACTTT. It yields the protein CASSLAIYNSPLHF.

The chain joins TRBV7-6 to TRBJ1-1; D call uncertain. The CDR3 totals 13 residues. Between the trimmed V and J ends, which lost 7 bases and 4 bases, there was a span of 13 bases. Germline V gives CDR1 SGHVS, CDR2 FNYEAQ. The CDR3 spells CASTNTLGTEAFF. Written as DNA, the CDR3 is TGTGCCAGCACCAACACTCTGGGCACTGAAGCTTTCTTT.

This clone was detected a few times. As DNA, the CDR3 is TGTGCCAGCACCAGGGAGAACACCGGGGAGCTGTTTTTT. Translating it yields CASTRENTGELFF. The rearrangement joins TRBV2 to TRBJ2-2, with D possibly being TRBD1 (5 bases). CDR3 length equals 13 residues. The ends were cut back, 7 bases at V and 1 base at J, with 7 bases in the middle. Germline assignment: CDR1 SNHLY and CDR2 FYNNEI.

This chain uses TRBV19 with TRBJ1-2; D is ambiguous. V lost 6 bases to trimming and J lost 3 bases, with 26 bases between them. The length of the CDR3 is 18 residues. Germline V CDR1 and CDR2: LNHDA, SQIVND (reference sequence). In DNA form, the CDR3 reads TGTGCCAGTAGACCTACAGTCCGCTTGGATCCTCGCTACTATGGCTACACCTTC. Protein sequence: CASRPTVRLDPRYYGYTF. The full variable domain, its missing parts supplied by reference TRBV19 and TRBJ1-2, is DGGITQSPKYLFRKEGQNVTLSCEQNLNHDAMYWYRQDPGQGLRLIYYSQIVNDFQKGDIAEGYSVSREKKESFPLTVTSAQKNPTAFYLCASRPTVRLDPRYYGYTFGSGTRLTVV.

The chain uses TRBV4-2 and TRBJ2-7; TRBD1 or TRBD2 may be the D gene (6 bases each). CDR1 is LGHNA and CDR2 is YNFKEQ in the germline V gene. The V gene lost 0 bases and the J gene lost 9 bases, with 12 bases spanning the gap. The CDR3 has 13 amino acids. CDR3: CASSQDSKGGQYF. The CDR3 region has the DNA TGTGCCAGCAGCCAAGATTCTAAGGGGGGGCAGTACTTC.

The chain carries TRBV19 and TRBJ2-5, with 12 bases matching TRBD2. After removal of 9 bases from V and 7 bases from J, the junction contained 9 bases not matched to a gene. This CDR3 spans 14 amino acids. Per germline, CDR1 LNHDA and CDR2 SQIVND (reference sequence). The CDR3 coding sequence is TGTGCCAGCACGACTAGCGGGGGTTCGCGGACCCAGTACTTC. This encodes CASTTSGGSRTQYF.

J is TRBJ1-2 and V is TRBV7-9; D possibly corresponds to TRBD1 (6 bases). The CDR3 contains 12 residues. Germline V gives CDR1 SEHNR, CDR2 FQNEAQ (reference sequence). Trimming removed 5 bases at V and 5 bases at J, with 9 bases between. The CDR3 DNA reads as TGTGCCAGCAGCCTAGGGGGGTATGGCTACACCTTC. The encoded protein is CASSLGGYGYTF. Looking up the rest from reference TRBV7-9 and TRBJ1-2 gives the full variable domain: DTGVSQNPRHKITKRGQNVTFRCDPISEHNRLYWYRQTLGQGPEFLTYFQNEAQLEKSRLLSDRFSAERPKGSFSTLEIQRTEQGDSAMYLCASSLGGYGYTFGSGTRLTVV.

The rearrangement links TRBV28 to TRBJ1-5, with D hard to call. Germline CDR1 and CDR2: MDHEN and SYDVKM. The V gene lost 3 bases and the J gene lost 2 bases, with 11 bases spanning the gap. The CDR3 has 15 amino acids. In nucleotides, the CDR3 is TGTGCCAGCAGTTTTGGCACCTTCGGCAATCAGCCCCAGCATTTT. Its translation: CASSFGTFGNQPQHF. Supplemented by reference TRBV28 and TRBJ1-5, the full variable domain reads DVKVTQSSRYLVKRTGEKVFLECVQDMDHENMFWYRQDPGLGLRLIYFSYDVKMKEKGDIPEGYSVSREKKERFSLILESASTNQTSMYLCASSFGTFGNQPQHFGDGTRLSIL.

The chain recombines TRBV6-2 or TRBV6-3 with TRBJ2-6; D gene uncertain. From germline, CDR1 is MNHEY and CDR2 SVGEGT. There are 15 residues in the CDR3. Trimming took 2 bases from V and 2 from J, leaving 7 bases between them. The CDR3 coding sequence is TGTGCCAGCAGTTACCCCATCGCTGGGGCCAACGTCCTGACTTTC. As protein: CASSYPIAGANVLTF.

This clone was seen once. The rearrangement uses TRBV10-3 and TRBJ1-2, with 8 bases that match TRBD1. CDR1 and CDR2 (germline): ENHRY, SYGVKD. The CDR3 extends over 13 amino acids. V lost 7 bases and J lost 3; bases outside the gene matches: 4. The CDR3 protein is CAITPGQDYGYTF. The CDR3 nucleotides read TGTGCCATCACCCCGGGACAGGACTATGGCTACACCTTC.

This chain links TRBV7-4 with TRBJ1-6, with TRBD1 as a possible D gene (6 bases). There are 19 residues in the CDR3. V dropped 1 base and J dropped 6 bases, with 22 bases sitting between them. Germline assignment: CDR1 SGHVT and CDR2 SQSDAQ. This chain's CDR3 is CASSLEVALVDSPNSPLHF. The CDR3 nucleotides are TGTGCCAGCAGCTTAGAGGTGGCTTTGGTGGACAGCCCTAATTCACCCCTCCACTTT.

The chain links TRBV6-5 to TRBJ2-1; a weak D match, TRBD2 (6 bases). V was cut by 6 bases and J by 3 bases, with 15 bases left in between. The CDR3 length is 15 residues. The germline V gene has CDR1 MNHEY and CDR2 SVGAGI. CDR3 nucleotide sequence: TGTGCCAGCAGGGACCCGCGGGAACGCTACAATGAGCAGTTCTTC. Its protein product is CASRDPRERYNEQFF.

The rearrangement uses TRBV6-4 and TRBJ1-6; 8 nucleotides agree with TRBD1. J gave up 9 bases and V 6 bases, and 7 bases lay outside the gene matches. This CDR3 contains 14 residues. Germline V lookup: CDR1 MRHNA, CDR2 SNTAGT. The CDR3 region has the DNA TGTGCCAGCAGCGAGGACAGGGCCGGTTCACCCCTCCACTTT. This encodes CASSEDRAGSPLHF.

The chain uses TRBV10-1 and TRBJ2-3; D remains unclear. Between the trimmed V and J ends, which lost 9 bases and 8 bases, there was a span of 21 bases. From germline, CDR1 is WNHNN and CDR2 SYGVQD (reference sequence). The CDR3 is 14 residues long. This CDR3 is CASSQTVLMGTQYF. The DNA for the CDR3 is TGCGCCAGTTCTCAAACAGTATTGATGGGTACGCAGTATTTT.

V is TRBV29-1 and J is TRBJ2-7, with 10 bases matching TRBD2. The CDR3 length is 12 residues. In germline, CDR1 is SQVTM, CDR2 ANQGSEA. Trimming removed 4 bases from V and 5 bases from J; junction bases left unmatched: 2. The CDR3 region is CSVGLAGDEQYF. The CDR3 nucleotides are TGCAGCGTTGGGCTAGCGGGAGACGAGCAGTACTTC.